This T cell receptor beta chain was sequenced for a study of early T cells in non-severe SARS-CoV-2 infection (dated by TCRdb to 2020 to 2023). The study in broad terms: TCR sequencing used bulk RNA from unsorted whole blood, so alpha and beta chains could not be paired.

About this clonotype: There is no known antigen for this receptor. Base quality data are lacking; no much larger clone is found one base away.

V and J are truncated by 1 base and 6 bases respectively, leaving an intervening sequence of 15 bases. Counted from cysteine to phenylalanine, this CDR3 has 15 amino acids. Left in the record is the CDR3 DNA by itself, 45 bases read in frame from the first base. CDR1 and CDR2 (MGHDK, SYGVNS) derive from the germline V gene. The study was a case-control design nested within a healthcare worker cohort in London, UK, with weekly nasopharyngeal swab PCR tests and blood sampling. Healthcare workers were enrolled in the week of the UK lockdown, from 23 to 31 March 2020, and were followed every week for up to 16 weeks. Libraries came from 5' RACE. The instrument given in TCRdb is NextSeq 500. Unique molecular identifiers were attached to individual cDNA molecules in the TCR library protocol so that sequencing error and PCR bias could be corrected. Both TCR alpha and beta chains were sequenced, and tight co-correlation was observed between alpha and beta sequence abundances in each sample. The paper's processing steps were these. Decombinator V4 was used to annotate the V gene, J gene and CDR3 of the TCR sequences. TCRs were defined as expanded if a significant change between any two time points was detected under a Poisson model with p below 0.0001. Abundances of TCRs were expressed as counts per million after normalisation to the total number of TCRs sequenced in each sample. MAIT TCRs were defined by TRAV1-2 paired with TRAJ12, TRAJ20 or TRAJ33, and iNKT TCRs by TRAV10 paired with TRAJ18. VDJdb, accessed on 1 November 2021, was searched for TCRs annotated for CMV, EBV and SARS-CoV-2, and TCRs annotated for more than one antigen were excluded. The raw public data were reprocessed by TCRdb itself: fastp quality trimming at Q25, MiXCR clonotype calling, in-frame beta chains only. Rows with one shared CDR3 protein collapse into an entry with the most common genes and DNA. The V and J calls were determined by TCRdb, not by the authors. The sample table shows around 30,000 distinct CDR3 sequences, and 8% to 9.5% are seen once. The top ten clones comprise approximately 13% of the sample.

Overall results and qualifications from the work: Matching against VDJdb was skewed toward anti-spike CD8 responses, likely underestimated virus-specific expansions, and missed private and CD4 specificities.

The sequence links TRBV25-1 to TRBJ1-2, with the D gene not confidently named. Source material: whole blood. This clonotype was obtained from an adult who was a healthcare worker with PCR-confirmed SARS-CoV-2 infection or an uninfected control (not recorded which). In nucleotide form, the sequence is TGTGCCAGCAGTGAATTTGGGCAGGAGGGCGATGGCTACACCTTC. This yields the protein CASSEFGQEGDGYTF.